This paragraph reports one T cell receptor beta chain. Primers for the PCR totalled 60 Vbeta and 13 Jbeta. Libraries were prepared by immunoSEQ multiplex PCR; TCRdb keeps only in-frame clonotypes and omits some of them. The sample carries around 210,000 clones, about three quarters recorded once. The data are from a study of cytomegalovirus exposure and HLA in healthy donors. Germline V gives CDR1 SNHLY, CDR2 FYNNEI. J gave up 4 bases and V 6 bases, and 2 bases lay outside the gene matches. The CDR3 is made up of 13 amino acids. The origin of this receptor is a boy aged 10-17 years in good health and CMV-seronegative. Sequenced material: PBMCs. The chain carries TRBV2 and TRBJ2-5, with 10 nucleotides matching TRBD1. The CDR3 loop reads CASRGTGVETQYF. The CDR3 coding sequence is TGTGCCAGCAGAGGGACAGGGGTAGAGACCCAGTACTTC.